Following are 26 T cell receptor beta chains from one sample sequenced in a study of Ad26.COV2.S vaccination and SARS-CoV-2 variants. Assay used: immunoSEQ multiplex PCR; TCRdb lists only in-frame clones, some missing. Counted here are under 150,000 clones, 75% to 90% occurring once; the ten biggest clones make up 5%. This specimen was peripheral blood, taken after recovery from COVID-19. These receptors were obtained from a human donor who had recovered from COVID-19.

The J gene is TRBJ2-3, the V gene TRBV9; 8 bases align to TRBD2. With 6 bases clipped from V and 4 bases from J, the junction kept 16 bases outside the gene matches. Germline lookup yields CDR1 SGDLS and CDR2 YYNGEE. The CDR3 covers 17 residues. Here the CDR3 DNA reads TGTGCCAGCACCCCGAGCCGCGCGGGGGGATTTGCAGATACGCAGTATTTT. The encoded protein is CASTPSRAGGFADTQYF.

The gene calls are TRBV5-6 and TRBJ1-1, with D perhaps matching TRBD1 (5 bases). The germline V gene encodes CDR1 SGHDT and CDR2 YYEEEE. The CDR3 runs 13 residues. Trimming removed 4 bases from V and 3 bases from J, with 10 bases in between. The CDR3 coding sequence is TGTGCCAGCAGCGACTTAGGGGACACTGAAGCTTTCTTT. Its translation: CASSDLGDTEAFF.

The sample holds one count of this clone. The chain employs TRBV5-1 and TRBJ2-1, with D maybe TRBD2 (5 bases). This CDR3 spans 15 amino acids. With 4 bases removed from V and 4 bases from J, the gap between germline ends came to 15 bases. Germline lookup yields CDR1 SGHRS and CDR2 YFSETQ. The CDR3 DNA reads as TGCGCCAGCAGCCCCCCATTGGGAGAGTACAATGAGCAGTTCTTC. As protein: CASSPPLGEYNEQFF.

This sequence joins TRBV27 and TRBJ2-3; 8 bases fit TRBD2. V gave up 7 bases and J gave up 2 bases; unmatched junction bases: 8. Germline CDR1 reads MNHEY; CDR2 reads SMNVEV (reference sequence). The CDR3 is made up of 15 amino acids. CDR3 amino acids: CASKGQAGDTDTQYF. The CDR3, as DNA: TGTGCCAGCAAGGGACAAGCGGGGGACACAGATACGCAGTATTTT.

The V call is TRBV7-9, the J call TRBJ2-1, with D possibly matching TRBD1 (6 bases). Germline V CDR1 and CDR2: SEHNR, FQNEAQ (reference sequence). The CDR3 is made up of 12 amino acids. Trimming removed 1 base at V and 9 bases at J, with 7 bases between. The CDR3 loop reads CASSLGGLEQFF. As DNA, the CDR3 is TGTGCCAGCAGCTTAGGGGGGCTTGAGCAGTTCTTC. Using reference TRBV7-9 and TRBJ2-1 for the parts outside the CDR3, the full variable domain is DTGVSQNPRHKITKRGQNVTFRCDPISEHNRLYWYRQTLGQGPEFLTYFQNEAQLEKSRLLSDRFSAERPKGSFSTLEIQRTEQGDSAMYLCASSLGGLEQFFGPGTRLTVL.

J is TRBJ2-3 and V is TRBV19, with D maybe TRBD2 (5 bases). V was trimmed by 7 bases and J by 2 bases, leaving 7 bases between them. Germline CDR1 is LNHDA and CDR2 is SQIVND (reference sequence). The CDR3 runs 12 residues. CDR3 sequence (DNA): TGTGCCAGTAACCGGGACACAGATACGCAGTATTTT. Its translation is CASNRDTDTQYF. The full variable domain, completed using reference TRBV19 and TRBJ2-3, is DGGITQSPKYLFRKEGQNVTLSCEQNLNHDAMYWYRQDPGQGLRLIYYSQIVNDFQKGDIAEGYSVSREKKESFPLTVTSAQKNPTAFYLCASNRDTDTQYFGPGTRLTVL.

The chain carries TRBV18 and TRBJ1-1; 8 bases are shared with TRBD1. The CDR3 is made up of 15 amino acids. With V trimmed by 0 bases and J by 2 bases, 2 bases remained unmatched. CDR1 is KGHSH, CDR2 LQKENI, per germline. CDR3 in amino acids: CASSPPTGVNTEAFF. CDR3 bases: TGTGCCAGCTCACCACCGACAGGGGTCAACACTGAAGCTTTCTTT. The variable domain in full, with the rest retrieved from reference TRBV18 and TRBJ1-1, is NAGVMQNPRHLVRRRGQEARLRCSPMKGHSHVYWYRQLPEEGLKFMVYLQKENIIDESGMPKERFSAEFPKEGPSILRIQQVVRGDSAAYFCASSPPTGVNTEAFFGQGTRLTVV.

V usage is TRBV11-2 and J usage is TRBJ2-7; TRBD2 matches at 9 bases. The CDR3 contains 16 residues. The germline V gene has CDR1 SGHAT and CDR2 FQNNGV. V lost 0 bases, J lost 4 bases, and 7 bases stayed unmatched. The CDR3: CASSLELAGARYEQYF. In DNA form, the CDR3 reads TGTGCCAGCAGCTTAGAATTAGCGGGGGCTCGGTACGAGCAGTACTTC.

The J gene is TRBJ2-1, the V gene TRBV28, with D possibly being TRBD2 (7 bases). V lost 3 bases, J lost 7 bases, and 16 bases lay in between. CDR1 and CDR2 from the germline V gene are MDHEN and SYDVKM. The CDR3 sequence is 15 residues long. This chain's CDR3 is CASSFGGGARNEQFF. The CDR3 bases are TGTGCCAGCAGTTTCGGAGGGGGGGCGCGGAATGAGCAGTTCTTC.

CDR3 in DNA: TGTGCCACCAGCAGCCTGGGACAGGGAGAGGAGGATGGATACTTC. It is translated as CATSSLGQGEEDGYF. The chain has TRBV15 and TRBJ2-5; 9 nucleotides match TRBD1. The CDR3 has 15 amino acids. CDR1 and CDR2 from the germline V gene are LNHNV and YYDKDF (reference sequence). V shed 3 bases and J 14 bases; nucleotides not matched to a gene: 16. The full variable domain, rest sourced from reference TRBV15 and TRBJ2-5, is DAMVIQNPRYQVTQFGKPVTLSCSQTLNHNVMYWYQQKSSQAPKLLFHYYDKDFNNEADTPDNFQSRRPNTSFCFLDIRSPGLGDTAMYLCATSSLGQGEEDGYFGPGTRLLVL.

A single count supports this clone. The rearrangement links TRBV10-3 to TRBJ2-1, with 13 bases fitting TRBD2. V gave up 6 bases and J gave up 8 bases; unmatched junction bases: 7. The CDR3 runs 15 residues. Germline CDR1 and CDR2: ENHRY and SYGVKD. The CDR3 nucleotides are TGTGCCATCAGACCTACTAGCGGGGGGGCCTATGAGCAGTTCTTC. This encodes CAIRPTSGGAYEQFF.

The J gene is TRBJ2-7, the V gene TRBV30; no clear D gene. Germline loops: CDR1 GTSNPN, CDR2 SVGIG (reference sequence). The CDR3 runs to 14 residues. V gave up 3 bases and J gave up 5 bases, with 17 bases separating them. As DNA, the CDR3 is TGTGCCTGGAGCTTCAGGTCAGGTCTCAACGAGCAGTACTTC. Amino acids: CAWSFRSGLNEQYF.

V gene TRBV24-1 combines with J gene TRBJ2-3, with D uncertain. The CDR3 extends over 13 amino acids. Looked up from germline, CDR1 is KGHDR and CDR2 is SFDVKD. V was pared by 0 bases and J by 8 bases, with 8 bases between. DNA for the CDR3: TGTGCCACCAGTGATTTGGACTTACCTACGCAGTATTTT. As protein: CATSDLDLPTQYF.

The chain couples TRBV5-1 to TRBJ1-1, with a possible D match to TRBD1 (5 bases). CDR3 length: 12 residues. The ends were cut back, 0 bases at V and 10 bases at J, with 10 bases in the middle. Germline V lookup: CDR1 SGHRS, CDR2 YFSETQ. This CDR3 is CASSLGRERAFF. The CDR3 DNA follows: TGCGCCAGCAGCTTGGGCAGGGAGAGAGCTTTCTTT.

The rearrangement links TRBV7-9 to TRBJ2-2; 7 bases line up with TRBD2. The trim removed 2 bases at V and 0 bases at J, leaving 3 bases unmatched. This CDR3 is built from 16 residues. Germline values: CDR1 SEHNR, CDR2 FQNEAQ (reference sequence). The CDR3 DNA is TGTGCCAGCAGCTTACCGGGGGGTACGAACACCGGGGAGCTGTTTTTT. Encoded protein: CASSLPGGTNTGELFF.

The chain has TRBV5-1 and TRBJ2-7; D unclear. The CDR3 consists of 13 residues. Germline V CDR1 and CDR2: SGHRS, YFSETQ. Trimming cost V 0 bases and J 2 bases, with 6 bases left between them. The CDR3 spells CASSLDQAYEQYF. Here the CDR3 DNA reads TGCGCCAGCAGCTTGGATCAGGCCTACGAGCAGTACTTC.

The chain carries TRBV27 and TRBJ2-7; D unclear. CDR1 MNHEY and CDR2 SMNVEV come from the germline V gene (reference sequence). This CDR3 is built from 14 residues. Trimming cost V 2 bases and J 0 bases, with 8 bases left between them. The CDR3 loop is CASSLVKASYEQYF. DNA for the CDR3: TGTGCCAGCAGTTTAGTGAAGGCCTCCTACGAGCAGTACTTC.

The CDR3 DNA is TGTGCCAGCAGCGGGGACAGGGACCTGAATGAGCAGTTCTTC. Translation: CASSGDRDLNEQFF. This chain links TRBV27 with TRBJ2-1; 9 bases line up with TRBD1. In germline, CDR1 is MNHEY, CDR2 SMNVEV (reference sequence). J was trimmed by 7 bases and V by 6 bases; bases with no gene match: 7. The length of the CDR3 is 14 residues.

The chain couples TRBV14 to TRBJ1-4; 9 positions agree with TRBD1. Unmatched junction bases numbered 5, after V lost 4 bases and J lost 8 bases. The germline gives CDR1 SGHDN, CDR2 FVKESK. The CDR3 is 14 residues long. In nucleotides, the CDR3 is TGTGCCAGCAGCCGGGACAGGGTAGACGAAAAACTGTTTTTT. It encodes CASSRDRVDEKLFF.

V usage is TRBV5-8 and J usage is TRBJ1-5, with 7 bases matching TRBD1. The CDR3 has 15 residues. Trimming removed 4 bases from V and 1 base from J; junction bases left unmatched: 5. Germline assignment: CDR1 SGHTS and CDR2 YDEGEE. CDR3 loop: CASSRTGNSNQPQHF. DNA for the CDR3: TGTGCCAGCAGCAGGACAGGTAACAGCAATCAGCCCCAGCATTTT.

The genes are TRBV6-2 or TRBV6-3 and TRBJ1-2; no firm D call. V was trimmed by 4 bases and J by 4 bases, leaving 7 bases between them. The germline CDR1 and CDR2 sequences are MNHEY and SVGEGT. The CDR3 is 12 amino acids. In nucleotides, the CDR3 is TGTGCCAGCAGTTCGGATTCCTATGGCTACACCTTC. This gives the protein CASSSDSYGYTF.

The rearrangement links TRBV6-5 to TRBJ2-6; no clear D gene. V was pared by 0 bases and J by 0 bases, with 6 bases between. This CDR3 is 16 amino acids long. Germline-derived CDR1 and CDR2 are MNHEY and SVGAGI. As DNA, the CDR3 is TGTGCCAGCAGTTACTCATGGGGCTCTGGGGCCAACGTCCTGACTTTC. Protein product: CASSYSWGSGANVLTF.

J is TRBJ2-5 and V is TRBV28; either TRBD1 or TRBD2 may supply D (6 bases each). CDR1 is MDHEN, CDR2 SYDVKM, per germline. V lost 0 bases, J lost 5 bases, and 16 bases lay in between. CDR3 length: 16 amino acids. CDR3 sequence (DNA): TGTGCCAGCAGTTTATGGGGTATAAGAGGGGGGGAGACCCAGTACTTC. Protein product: CASSLWGIRGGETQYF.

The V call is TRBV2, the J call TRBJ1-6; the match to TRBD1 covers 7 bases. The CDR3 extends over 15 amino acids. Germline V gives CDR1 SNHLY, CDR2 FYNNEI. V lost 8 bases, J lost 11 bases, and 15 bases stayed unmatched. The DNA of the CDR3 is TGTGCCAGCGGGGGTACGGGACAGTTTAGTCCACCCCTCCACTTT. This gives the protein CASGGTGQFSPPLHF.

The CDR3 loop reads CASSYDGYEQYF. The CDR3 bases are TGTGCCAGCAGTTACGACGGGTACGAGCAGTACTTC. The chain links TRBV6-6 to TRBJ2-7, with D uncertain. The V and J ends lost 2 bases and 4 bases respectively, with 6 bases between them. CDR1 and CDR2 (germline): MNHNY, SVGAGI (reference sequence). The CDR3 has 12 amino acids.

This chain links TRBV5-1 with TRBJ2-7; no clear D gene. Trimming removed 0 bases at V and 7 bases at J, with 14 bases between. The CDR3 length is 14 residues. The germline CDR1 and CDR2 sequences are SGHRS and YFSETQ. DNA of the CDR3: TGCGCCAGCAGCTTGGGGCCGGATCTCAGGGAGCAGTACTTC. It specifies CASSLGPDLREQYF.